Listed below are T cell receptor beta chains from one sample, sequenced in a study of cytomegalovirus exposure and HLA in healthy donors. Using immunoSEQ multiplex PCR, the repertoire was profiled, and TCRdb retains in-frame clones only, with some absent. The table includes around 200,000 clones, around 77% detected once. The sequencing sample was made of PBMCs. All receptors derive from a female donor in good health and CMV-seronegative. Both conserved end residues are part of each CDR3. Fields, in order: D gene, J gene, V gene, CDR3 length, clone size, CDR3 DNA, CDR3 protein. The D gene is left open where the match is weak. Size tells how often a clone was seen (once, few, many) or the class of an expanded clone, and some rows leave it out.

D: -
J: TRBJ2-7
V: TRBV28
length: 12
size: -
DNA: TGTGCCAGCATGGGGGGGCCTGTCGAGCAGTACTTC
CDR3: CASMGGPVEQYF

D: -
J: TRBJ2-5
V: TRBV15
length: 16
size: -
DNA: TGTGCCACCAGCAACTTCCCCCAGGGGACCCAAGAGACCCAGTACTTC
CDR3: CATSNFPQGTQETQYF

D: TRBD2
J: TRBJ2-3
V: TRBV7-3
length: 15
size: -
DNA: TGTGCCAGCAGCCCGGCAGCGGGAGGAACAGATACGCAGTATTTT
CDR3: CASSPAAGGTDTQYF

D: -
J: TRBJ1-1
V: TRBV9
length: 13
size: -
DNA: TGTGCCAGCAGCGTAGATATGAACACTGAAGCTTTCTTT
CDR3: CASSVDMNTEAFF

D: TRBD2
J: TRBJ2-7
V: TRBV29-1
length: 14
size: -
DNA: TGCAGCGTCGCGGGACTAGCGGGAACCTACGAGCAGTACTTC
CDR3: CSVAGLAGTYEQYF

D: TRBD1
J: TRBJ1-2
V: TRBV9
length: 14
size: -
DNA: TGTGCCAGCAGCCCTGGGACAGGGAACTATGGCTACACCTTC
CDR3: CASSPGTGNYGYTF

D: -
J: TRBJ1-5
V: TRBV7-9
length: 13
size: -
DNA: TGTGCCAGCAGCCAGGACAGTAGTCAGCCCCAGCATTTT
CDR3: CASSQDSSQPQHF

D: -
J: TRBJ1-3
V: TRBV7-8
length: 14
size: -
DNA: TGTGCCAGCAGCTTAGTCCAAACTGGAAACACCATATATTTT
CDR3: CASSLVQTGNTIYF

D: -
J: TRBJ2-1
V: TRBV5-3
length: 13
size: -
DNA: TGTGCCAGGGGGCTAGGGTTGGGCAATGAGCAGTTCTTC
CDR3: CARGLGLGNEQFF

D: -
J: TRBJ1-3
V: TRBV30
length: 13
size: -
DNA: TGTGCCTGGATACCGCGGACTGGAAACACCATATATTTT
CDR3: CAWIPRTGNTIYF

D: -
J: TRBJ1-1
V: TRBV5-4
length: 13
size: -
DNA: TGTGCCAGCAGCCTATGGGGGGGCACTGAAGCTTTCTTT
CDR3: CASSLWGGTEAFF

D: TRBD1
J: TRBJ1-5
V: TRBV5-5
length: 15
size: -
DNA: TGTGCCAGCAGCTTGGGGGCGACAGGGAACCAGCCCCAGCATTTT
CDR3: CASSLGATGNQPQHF

D: TRBD2
J: TRBJ2-5
V: TRBV5-1
length: 14
size: -
DNA: TGCGCCAGCAGACGAACTAGCGACCAAGAGACCCAGTACTTC
CDR3: CASRRTSDQETQYF

D: TRBD1
J: TRBJ2-1
V: TRBV15
length: 15
size: -
DNA: TGTGCCACCAGCACGGACAGGGGCTCCTACAATGAGCAGTTCTTC
CDR3: CATSTDRGSYNEQFF

D: -
J: TRBJ1-1
V: TRBV4-3
length: 12
size: few
DNA: TGCGCCAGCAGCCCCACCGCGGGGGGGGCTTTCTTT
CDR3: CASSPTAGGAFF

D: TRBD1
J: TRBJ2-7
V: TRBV5-4
length: 13
size: -
DNA: TGTGCCAGCAGCTCGGGACAGCCACCCGAGCAGTACTTC
CDR3: CASSSGQPPEQYF

D: TRBD1
J: TRBJ2-5
V: TRBV28
length: 14
size: -
DNA: TGTGCCAGCAGCTGGGACAGGGGGCGGGAGACCCAGTACTTC
CDR3: CASSWDRGRETQYF

D: -
J: TRBJ1-3
V: TRBV25-1
length: 14
size: -
DNA: TGTGCCAGCAGCACCTCGGCAGGTGGAAACACCATATATTTT
CDR3: CASSTSAGGNTIYF

D: -
J: TRBJ1-3
V: TRBV5-4
length: 14
size: few
DNA: TGTGCCAGCACCTTTGGCAGGACTGGAAACACCATATATTTT
CDR3: CASTFGRTGNTIYF

D: -
J: TRBJ1-4
V: TRBV9
length: 16
size: -
DNA: TGTGCCAGCAGCGTAGATACGAGTGCAACTAATGAAAAACTGTTTTTT
CDR3: CASSVDTSATNEKLFF

D: TRBD2
J: TRBJ2-7
V: TRBV7-6
length: 14
size: -
DNA: TGTGCCAGCACTGCGGGCGGGGGAATCAGCGAGCAGTACTTC
CDR3: CASTAGGGISEQYF

D: TRBD1
J: TRBJ2-5
V: TRBV11-2
length: 16
size: -
DNA: TGTGCCAGCAGCTCCCTGGACAGGGTAATCCAAGAGACCCAGTACTTC
CDR3: CASSSLDRVIQETQYF

D: -
J: TRBJ2-1
V: TRBV7-2
length: 12
size: -
DNA: TGTGCCAGCAGCTTAGGGGCAGCCGAGCAGTTCTTC
CDR3: CASSLGAAEQFF

D: TRBD2
J: TRBJ2-2
V: TRBV4-1
length: 17
size: -
DNA: TGCGCCAGCAGCGGAAATGTAGGCGGGGGGGGGACCGGGGAGCTGTTTTTT
CDR3: CASSGNVGGGGTGELFF

D: -
J: TRBJ1-4
V: TRBV30
length: 15
size: -
DNA: TGTGCCTGGATGGGGGATGGGGGGTTAAATGAAAAACTGTTTTTT
CDR3: CAWMGDGGLNEKLFF

D: TRBD2
J: TRBJ2-7
V: TRBV7-9
length: 15
size: -
DNA: TGTGCCAGCAGCTTAGCACTAGCGGGAGTGGACGAGCAGTACTTC
CDR3: CASSLALAGVDEQYF

D: TRBD1
J: TRBJ2-7
V: TRBV6-5
length: 15
size: -
DNA: TGTGCCAGCAAAAGGGGACAGATGGGCATCTACGAGCAGTACTTC
CDR3: CASKRGQMGIYEQYF

D: TRBD2
J: TRBJ2-7
V: TRBV6-1
length: 14
size: -
DNA: TGTGCCAGCAGTGAGGGACTACGCAGCTACGAGCAGTACTTC
CDR3: CASSEGLRSYEQYF

D: TRBD1
J: TRBJ2-5
V: TRBV18
length: 14
size: -
DNA: TGTGCCAGCTCAACGACGACAGGGAGAGAGACCCAGTACTTC
CDR3: CASSTTTGRETQYF

D: -
J: TRBJ2-5
V: TRBV7-3
length: 15
size: -
DNA: TGTGCCAGCAGCTTAACAGGGCAGGGTGGAGAGACCCAGTACTTC
CDR3: CASSLTGQGGETQYF

D: TRBD1
J: TRBJ1-3
V: TRBV6-1
length: 14
size: -
DNA: TGTGCCAGCGAAAGACAGGGGGCGAGAAACACCATATATTTT
CDR3: CASERQGARNTIYF

D: TRBD1
J: TRBJ1-4
V: TRBV30
length: 16
size: -
DNA: TGTGCCTGGAGTAGAGGACAGGGGCAGGATAATGAAAAACTGTTTTTT
CDR3: CAWSRGQGQDNEKLFF

D: -
J: TRBJ2-2
V: TRBV7-9
length: 16
size: few
DNA: TGTGCCAGCAGCCCCCAGATAGCGCTGAACACCGGGGAGCTGTTTTTT
CDR3: CASSPQIALNTGELFF

D: -
J: TRBJ2-2
V: TRBV30
length: 14
size: -
DNA: TGTGCCTGGAGACTCAGCGCGAACACCGGGGAGCTGTTTTTT
CDR3: CAWRLSANTGELFF

D: -
J: TRBJ2-7
V: TRBV27
length: 14
size: -
DNA: TGTGCCAGCAGTTTATCGAGGCTAGCGTACGAGCAGTACTTC
CDR3: CASSLSRLAYEQYF

D: TRBD1
J: TRBJ1-1
V: TRBV27
length: 14
size: once
DNA: TGTGCCAGCAGTGTGGACAGGATGAACACTGAAGCTTTCTTT
CDR3: CASSVDRMNTEAFF

D: -
J: TRBJ1-1
V: TRBV30
length: 14
size: -
DNA: TGTGCCTGGAGTGTTTCAGGGGAAGGCACTGAAGCTTTCTTT
CDR3: CAWSVSGEGTEAFF

D: -
J: TRBJ1-1
V: TRBV2
length: 16
size: -
DNA: TGTGCCAGCAGTCATGGGGGGAGGGACGTCTCAATGTTGGCTTTCTTT
CDR3: CASSHGGRDVSMLAFF

D: TRBD2
J: TRBJ2-3
V: TRBV7-2
length: 18
size: -
DNA: TGTGCCAGCAGCTTAGAAGGGACTAGCGGGGGGGCTTCATTTACGCAGTATTTT
CDR3: CASSLEGTSGGASFTQYF

D: -
J: TRBJ2-3
V: TRBV5-8
length: 15
size: -
DNA: TGTGCCAGCAGCGAGGACAGTTTTGACACAGATACGCAGTATTTT
CDR3: CASSEDSFDTDTQYF

D: TRBD1
J: TRBJ1-1
V: TRBV6-1
length: 12
size: -
DNA: TGTGCCAGCGCTGACAGGGCCTTTGAAGCTTTCTTT
CDR3: CASADRAFEAFF

D: -
J: TRBJ1-1
V: TRBV13
length: 14
size: -
DNA: TGTGCCAGCAGCTTATTGACCCCGACAGACCCAGCTTTCTTT
CDR3: CASSLLTPTDPAFF

D: TRBD2
J: TRBJ2-1
V: TRBV28
length: 14
size: few
DNA: TGTGCCTTAACGGGACTAGCGGGAGCACATGAGCAGTTCTTC
CDR3: CALTGLAGAHEQFF

D: -
J: TRBJ1-1
V: TRBV29-1
length: 13
size: -
DNA: TGCAGCGTTGATAGGGCGGGTAACACTGAAGCTTTCTTT
CDR3: CSVDRAGNTEAFF

D: -
J: TRBJ1-2
V: TRBV5-1
length: 13
size: -
DNA: TGCGCCAGCAGCGAAACAGGGTTGAACGGCTACACCTTC
CDR3: CASSETGLNGYTF

D: -
J: TRBJ2-7
V: TRBV28
length: 12
size: -
DNA: TGTGCCTCCAGCGGACAGCTCTACGAGCAGTACTTC
CDR3: CASSGQLYEQYF

D: TRBD2
J: TRBJ2-3
V: TRBV4-3
length: 15
size: -
DNA: TGCGCCAGCAGCCAAGGACTAGCGGCCACAGATACGCAGTATTTT
CDR3: CASSQGLAATDTQYF

D: TRBD2
J: TRBJ2-3
V: TRBV28
length: 15
size: -
DNA: TGTGCCAGCAGTTTAAGCGGGAGGGGCACAGATACGCAGTATTTT
CDR3: CASSLSGRGTDTQYF

D: TRBD2
J: TRBJ2-7
V: TRBV4-2
length: 16
size: -
DNA: TGTGCCAGCAGCCAAGACGGCGGGGCTAGCGGCTACGAGCAGTACTTC
CDR3: CASSQDGGASGYEQYF

D: TRBD1
J: TRBJ1-4
V: TRBV5-8
length: 16
size: few
DNA: TGTGCCAGCAGCTTTGAGACAGGGAGCACCAATGAAAAACTGTTTTTT
CDR3: CASSFETGSTNEKLFF

D: -
J: TRBJ1-1
V: TRBV28
length: 14
size: -
DNA: TGTGCCAGCAGTTTAGGGGGGGCGCCGGCTGAAGCTTTCTTT
CDR3: CASSLGGAPAEAFF

D: -
J: TRBJ1-2
V: TRBV6-6
length: 14
size: -
DNA: TGTGCCAGCAGTTATCTGTCGGGGGAGGGCGGCTACACCTTC
CDR3: CASSYLSGEGGYTF

D: -
J: TRBJ2-1
V: TRBV6-4
length: 16
size: -
DNA: TGTGCCAGCAGTGACGCCGGGGGGCATTCCTACAATGAGCAGTTCTTC
CDR3: CASSDAGGHSYNEQFF

D: TRBD2
J: TRBJ2-1
V: TRBV5-1
length: 15
size: -
DNA: TGCGCCAGCAGCTTGGGCGGGAGCTCCCACAATGAGCAGTTCTTC
CDR3: CASSLGGSSHNEQFF

D: -
J: TRBJ1-4
V: TRBV11-2
length: 14
size: -
DNA: TGTGCCAGCAGCTTAGAAAGGGGGTACGAAAAACTGTTTTTT
CDR3: CASSLERGYEKLFF

D: TRBD2
J: TRBJ2-3
V: TRBV5-4
length: 14
size: -
DNA: TGTGCCAGCAGCTTTGGAACGGGAGGGGATACGCAGTATTTT
CDR3: CASSFGTGGDTQYF

D: -
J: TRBJ1-2
V: TRBV7-2
length: 12
size: -
DNA: TGTGCCAGCAGCCCGCAGGACTATGGCTACACCTTC
CDR3: CASSPQDYGYTF